The 8 T cell receptor beta chains reported below all come from one sample, sequenced in a study of yellow fever vaccine responses in identical twins. TCRdb re-analysed the RT-PCR reads in MiXCR, keeping a single row per CDR3 protein. The sample lists several thousand distinct CDR3 sequences; 84% were seen once. Sequenced here: T cells from blood (PBMCs), unsorted or a sorted subset (not recorded which), sampled before or after yellow fever vaccination (not recorded which). The source is a young woman who received the yellow fever vaccine.

The V and J genes are TRBV25-1 and TRBJ2-7; D remains unclear. The CDR3 runs 11 residues. The V and J ends lost 4 bases and 10 bases respectively, with 11 bases between them. Germline V gives CDR1 MGHDK, CDR2 SYGVNS. The CDR3 sequence: CASSVGVLQYF. The DNA for the CDR3 is TGTGCCAGCAGTGTAGGTGTGCTTCAGTACTTC.

The chain joins TRBV29-1 to TRBJ2-4; D uncertain. Trimming left V 7 bases short and J 9 bases short, with 13 bases between. CDR3 length equals 11 residues. CDR1 and CDR2 (germline): SQVTM, ANQGSEA. The CDR3 loop reads CSAGPLGIQYF. CDR3 coding DNA: TGCAGCGCCGGACCCCTGGGCATTCAGTACTTC.

This CDR3 reads CASSPNTDTQYF. In nucleotides, the CDR3 is TGTGCCAGCTCACCCAACACAGATACGCAGTATTTT. The genes are TRBV18 and TRBJ2-3; D uncertain. Germline lookup yields CDR1 KGHSH and CDR2 LQKENI. The CDR3 is made up of 12 amino acids. The V end was cut by 3 bases, the J end by 2 bases, with 3 bases between.

This clonotype was counted only a few times. The chain joins TRBV6-1 to TRBJ1-4, with TRBD1 as a possible D gene (5 bases). Trimming took off 7 bases at V and 6 bases at J, with 15 bases between the two ends. CDR1 is MNHNS and CDR2 is SASEGT in the germline V gene. CDR3 size: 14 residues. The CDR3 coding sequence is TGTGCCAGCAATAACGGAGGGGCTTATGAAAAACTGTTTTTT. As protein: CASNNGGAYEKLFF.

This clonotype turned up a few times. J is TRBJ1-6 and V is TRBV6-5; the D gene is possibly TRBD1 (6 bases). V lost 0 bases to trimming and J lost 7 bases, with 13 bases between them. CDR3 size: 16 residues. CDR1 is MNHEY and CDR2 is SVGAGI in the germline V gene. CDR3 sequence reads: CASSYSVRGLNSPLHF. CDR3 sequence (DNA): TGTGCCAGCAGTTACTCGGTGCGGGGGCTGAATTCACCCCTCCACTTT.

The rearrangement uses TRBV9 and TRBJ2-4; no firm D call. Trimming cost V 2 bases and J 8 bases, with 11 bases left between them. The CDR3 extends over 13 amino acids. Germline CDR1 is SGDLS and CDR2 is YYNGEE. The CDR3 DNA is TGTGCCAGCAGCGTTCCAGGTACGGACATTCAGTACTTC. Its protein product is CASSVPGTDIQYF. Complete variable domain (other parts from reference TRBV9 and TRBJ2-4): DSGVTQTPKHLITATGQRVTLRCSPRSGDLSVYWYQQSLDQGLQFLIQYYNGEERAKGNILERFSAQQFPDLHSELNLSSLELGDSALYFCASSVPGTDIQYFGAGTRLSVL.

The rearrangement links TRBV18 to TRBJ2-5; D possibly matches TRBD1 or TRBD2 (5 bases each). The CDR3 is made up of 15 amino acids. The germline CDR1 and CDR2 sequences are KGHSH and LQKENI. The V and J ends lost 6 bases and 3 bases respectively, with 17 bases between them. The CDR3 region has the DNA TGTGCCAGCTCGCTACTCCTTGAGGGGAAAGAGACCCAGTACTTC. Translating gives CASSLLLEGKETQYF.

This chain joins TRBV29-1 and TRBJ2-7; no clear D. CDR3 size: 12 residues. Trimming shortened V by 5 bases and J by 5 bases, and 13 bases separated the two germline ends. Germline lookup yields CDR1 SQVTM and CDR2 ANQGSEA. The CDR3 nucleotides are TGCAGCGTTAACATTCTGGCGGACGAGCAGTACTTC. Translated: CSVNILADEQYF.